These 21 T cell receptor beta chains share one sample of origin, sequenced in a study of T cell responses to AZD1222 COVID-19 vaccine. TCRdb's table, derived via immunoSEQ multiplex PCR, lists solely in-frame clones and lacks some. The data hold 75,000 to 100,000 clones, with about 90% observed a single time. The starting material was peripheral blood, obtained on day 0 of AZD1222 vaccination. All receptors derive from an adult in good health.

The chain is built from TRBV5-1 and TRBJ1-1; TRBD1 might be the D (5 bases). Trimming removed 4 bases at V and 4 bases at J, with 17 bases between. The CDR3 runs to 15 residues. Germline V gene data show CDR1 as SGHRS and CDR2 as YFSETQ. CDR3 region: CASSRRGDLGTEAFF. The CDR3 nucleotides read TGCGCCAGCAGCAGGCGGGGGGACCTGGGCACTGAAGCTTTCTTT. The complete variable domain, with remaining parts taken from reference TRBV5-1 and TRBJ1-1, reads KAGVTQTPRYLIKTRGQQVTLSCSPISGHRSVSWYQQTPGQGLQFLFEYFSETQRNKGNFPGRFSGRQFSNSRSEMNVSTLELGDSALYLCASSRRGDLGTEAFFGQGTRLTVV.

V gene TRBV3-1 (or the pseudogene TRBV3-2) combines with J gene TRBJ2-2, with D possibly being TRBD1 or TRBD2 (5 bases each). This CDR3 is 13 amino acids long. V gave up 4 bases and J gave up 4 bases, with 7 bases separating them. Germline V gene data show CDR1 as LGHDT and CDR2 as YNNKEL (reference sequence). Here the CDR3 reads CASSRGTTGELFF. CDR3 nucleotide sequence: TGTGCCAGCAGCCGGGGGACCACCGGGGAGCTGTTTTTT.

The genes are TRBV28 and TRBJ2-1; 16 bases align to TRBD2. V lost 4 bases and J lost 6; bases outside the gene matches: 3. This CDR3 region has 16 residues. Germline V lookup: CDR1 MDHEN, CDR2 SYDVKM. The CDR3 DNA reads TGTGCCAGCAGTTGGGGACTAGCGGGAGGGGTCAATGAGCAGTTCTTC. It yields the protein CASSWGLAGGVNEQFF.

The gene calls are TRBV12-3 or TRBV12-4 and TRBJ2-1; 7 bases map to TRBD2. V lost 3 bases to trimming and J lost 9 bases; unmatched junction nucleotides: 5. CDR3 length: 13 residues. The chain's CDR3 is CASSFGWEGEQFF. As DNA, the CDR3 is TGTGCCAGCAGTTTTGGTTGGGAGGGTGAGCAGTTCTTC.

This clone occurred once. The chain uses TRBV5-1 and TRBJ1-6; 7 positions match TRBD1. V lost 4 bases to trimming and J lost 6 bases; unmatched junction nucleotides: 4. The CDR3 runs 14 residues. The germline gives CDR1 SGHRS, CDR2 YFSETQ. CDR3 DNA sequence: TGCGCCAGCAGCACAGGGGAGTTTAATTCACCCCTCCACTTT. Translating gives CASSTGEFNSPLHF.

The V call is TRBV6-1, the J call TRBJ2-5; the D gene is possibly TRBD1 (6 bases). CDR1 and CDR2 from the germline V gene are MNHNS and SASEGT. Trimming took 2 bases from V and 3 from J, leaving 16 bases between them. CDR3 length: 16 residues. The CDR3 nucleotides are TGTGCCAGCAGTGAACCCCTAACAGGGCTCAAAGAGACCCAGTACTTC. Translation: CASSEPLTGLKETQYF.

The CDR3 coding sequence is TGTGCCAGCAGTGAAGGGGGCCAAGATACGCAGTATTTT. Its protein is CASSEGGQDTQYF. This sequence joins TRBV2 and TRBJ2-3; TRBD1 is a possible D gene (5 bases). The CDR3 has 13 residues. Per germline, CDR1 SNHLY and CDR2 FYNNEI. The ends were cut back, 1 base at V and 5 bases at J, with 7 bases in the middle.

The chain combines TRBV6-2 or TRBV6-3 with TRBJ2-7; D gene unclear. The germline V gene has CDR1 MNHEY and CDR2 SVGEGT. Trimming removed 6 bases at V and 3 bases at J, with 21 bases between. CDR3 length equals 16 residues. Written as DNA, the CDR3 is TGTGCCAGCAGCCGTCCCGGGTCTACCTTAGGCTACGAGCAGTACTTC. Translating it yields CASSRPGSTLGYEQYF.

The chain couples TRBV14 to TRBJ2-7, with TRBD2 identical over 11 bases. CDR3 length equals 17 residues. The junction had 8 bases not matched to a gene; V was cut back by 1 base and J by 3 bases. The germline V gene has CDR1 SGHDN and CDR2 FVKESK. This chain's CDR3 is CASSQAPGTSGRYEQYF. CDR3 nucleotide sequence: TGTGCCAGCAGCCAAGCCCCGGGGACTAGCGGCCGCTACGAGCAGTACTTC.

This clone has just one count. This chain links TRBV30 with TRBJ1-3; D remains unclear. The CDR3 covers 14 residues. The germline V gene has CDR1 GTSNPN and CDR2 SVGIG (reference sequence). Deletions cut 7 bases from V and 0 bases from J, with 13 bases between. The DNA of the CDR3 is TGTGCCTCCTCGACCCGGCGCTCTGGAAACACCATATATTTT. As protein: CASSTRRSGNTIYF.

The chain employs TRBV28 and TRBJ1-2; D might be TRBD1 (5 bases). This CDR3 comprises 15 residues. CDR1 and CDR2 (germline): MDHEN, SYDVKM. Trimming stripped 7 bases from V and 5 bases from J, with 20 bases between. DNA for the CDR3: TGTGCCAGCACCATTCCCGGGGGGTCAATTTATGGCTACACCTTC. This encodes CASTIPGGSIYGYTF.

The chain employs TRBV28 and TRBJ2-7, with 8 bases lining up with TRBD2. Germline lookup yields CDR1 MDHEN and CDR2 SYDVKM. This CDR3 spans 16 amino acids. After removal of 6 bases from V and 12 bases from J, the junction contained 22 bases not matched to a gene. In nucleotides, the CDR3 is TGTGCCAGCAGCCTTGCGGGAGGACGACTAACCCCTCAAGCGTACTTC. Amino acid sequence: CASSLAGGRLTPQAYF.

The J gene is TRBJ2-7, the V gene TRBV6-5; no reliable D call. The germline CDR1 and CDR2 sequences are MNHEY and SVGAGI. CDR3 length: 13 amino acids. V lost 6 bases to trimming and J lost 5 bases, with 14 bases between them. The CDR3 reads CASRPPGRNEQYF. The CDR3 DNA reads as TGTGCCAGCAGACCACCCGGACGGAACGAGCAGTACTTC.

The V call is TRBV29-1, the J call TRBJ1-2, with 7 bases matching TRBD1. CDR3 length: 14 amino acids. Germline V gene data show CDR1 as SQVTM and CDR2 as ANQGSEA. V lost 6 bases and J lost 1; bases outside the gene matches: 8. DNA of the CDR3: TGCAGCGTCTTGACAGGGTGGGATAACTATGGCTACACCTTC. Its translation is CSVLTGWDNYGYTF.

The chain uses TRBV19 and TRBJ2-3, with D tentatively TRBD1 (5 bases). The V and J ends lost 2 bases and 5 bases respectively, with 5 bases between them. Per the germline V gene, CDR1 is LNHDA and CDR2 is SQIVND (reference sequence). The CDR3 has 12 residues. The CDR3 region has the DNA TGTGCCAGTAGTATACAGGGAGATACGCAGTATTTT. The encoded protein is CASSIQGDTQYF.

CDR3 DNA sequence: TGCGCCAGCAGCCTTGGGGCCACTGGGTACGAGCAGTACTTC. The encoded protein is CASSLGATGYEQYF. V is TRBV4-3 and J is TRBJ2-7, with D possibly matching TRBD1 (5 bases). Between the trimmed V and J ends, which lost 4 bases and 4 bases, there was a span of 14 bases. The CDR3 runs 14 residues. CDR1 LGHNA and CDR2 YSLEER come from the germline V gene.

The rearrangement links TRBV10-3 to TRBJ1-2; 7 nucleotides match TRBD1. Germline values: CDR1 ENHRY, CDR2 SYGVKD. The CDR3 is made up of 16 amino acids. The junction had 8 bases not matched to a gene; V was cut back by 0 bases and J by 4 bases. In nucleotides, the CDR3 is TGTGCCATCAGTGAGTCGGCGACAGGGACCGTCTATGGCTACACCTTC. It translates to CAISESATGTVYGYTF.

V and J are TRBV7-3 and TRBJ2-3; TRBD1 or TRBD2 may be the D gene (6 bases each). The CDR3 consists of 18 residues. CDR1 and CDR2 from the germline V gene are SGHTA and FQGTGA. Trimming removed 6 bases from V and 0 bases from J, with 22 bases in between. The CDR3 loop is CASSRGGSVGLSTDTQYF. For the CDR3, the DNA is TGTGCCAGCAGTCGAGGGGGGAGCGTGGGCTTGAGCACAGATACGCAGTATTTT.

The V gene is TRBV4-2, the J gene TRBJ2-1; no reliable D call. Germline V CDR1 and CDR2: LGHNA, YNFKEQ. Deletions cut 4 bases from V and 2 bases from J, with 6 bases between. The CDR3 is made up of 13 amino acids. CDR3 residues: CASSPKPYNEQFF. The CDR3 DNA follows: TGTGCCAGCAGCCCCAAACCCTACAATGAGCAGTTCTTC.

The sample holds one count of this clone. The chain is built from TRBV3-1 (or the pseudogene TRBV3-2) and TRBJ2-1; the D gene is possibly TRBD2 (5 bases). V was clipped by 1 base and J by 4 bases, with 11 bases between them. Germline loops: CDR1 LGHDT, CDR2 YNNKEL (reference sequence). The length of the CDR3 is 15 residues. CDR3 protein: CASSQGASLYNEQFF. The CDR3 bases are TGTGCCAGCAGCCAAGGGGCTAGCCTATACAATGAGCAGTTCTTC.

The V gene is TRBV30, the J gene TRBJ2-7; the D gene is possibly TRBD1 (5 bases). The CDR3 extends over 14 amino acids. V dropped 1 base and J dropped 0 bases, with 10 bases sitting between them. Germline assignment: CDR1 GTSNPN and CDR2 SVGIG (reference sequence). CDR3 in DNA: TGTGCCTGGAGTGGGGGCGTTAACTCCTACGAGCAGTACTTC. This encodes CAWSGGVNSYEQYF.